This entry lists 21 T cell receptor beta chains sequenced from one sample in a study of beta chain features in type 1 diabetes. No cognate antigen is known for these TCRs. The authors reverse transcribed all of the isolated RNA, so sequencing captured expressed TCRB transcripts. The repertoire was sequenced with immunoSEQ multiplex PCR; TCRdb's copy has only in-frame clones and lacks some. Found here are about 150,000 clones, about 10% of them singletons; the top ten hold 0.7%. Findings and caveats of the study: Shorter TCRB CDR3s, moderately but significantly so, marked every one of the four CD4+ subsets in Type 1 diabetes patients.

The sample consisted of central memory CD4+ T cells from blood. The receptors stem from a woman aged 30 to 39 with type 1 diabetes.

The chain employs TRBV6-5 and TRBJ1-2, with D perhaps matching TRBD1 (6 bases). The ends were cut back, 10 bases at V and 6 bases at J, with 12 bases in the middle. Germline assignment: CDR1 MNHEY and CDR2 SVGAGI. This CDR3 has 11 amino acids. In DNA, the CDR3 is TGTGCCACCCAGGGGTATAATGGCTACACCTTC. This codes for CATQGYNGYTF.

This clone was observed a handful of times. CDR3 sequence (DNA): TGCAGCGTTGCGTGGGGAGCGGACACTGAAGCTTTCTTT. Translated: CSVAWGADTEAFF. The chain couples TRBV29-1 to TRBJ1-1, with D hard to call. With 4 bases removed from V and 3 bases from J, the gap between germline ends came to 12 bases. The germline V gene encodes CDR1 SQVTM and CDR2 ANQGSEA. CDR3 length equals 13 residues.

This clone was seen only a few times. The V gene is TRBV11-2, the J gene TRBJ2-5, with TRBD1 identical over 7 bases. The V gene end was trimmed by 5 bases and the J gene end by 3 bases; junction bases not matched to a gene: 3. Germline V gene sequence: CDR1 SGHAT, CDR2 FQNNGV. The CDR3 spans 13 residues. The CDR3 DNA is TGTGCCAGCAGCCAGGGACAGAAAGAGACCCAGTACTTC. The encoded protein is CASSQGQKETQYF. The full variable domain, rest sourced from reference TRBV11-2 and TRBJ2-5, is EAGVAQSPRYKIIEKRQSVAFWCNPISGHATLYWYQQILGQGPKLLIQFQNNGVVDDSQLPKDRFSAERLKGVDSTLKIQPAKLEDSAVYLCASSQGQKETQYFGPGTRLLVL.

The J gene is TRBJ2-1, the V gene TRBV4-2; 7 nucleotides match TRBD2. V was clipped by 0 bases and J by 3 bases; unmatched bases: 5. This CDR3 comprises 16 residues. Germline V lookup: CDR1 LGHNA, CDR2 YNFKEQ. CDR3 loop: CASSQDPSGHYNEQFF. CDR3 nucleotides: TGTGCCAGCAGCCAAGATCCTAGCGGCCACTACAATGAGCAGTTCTTC.

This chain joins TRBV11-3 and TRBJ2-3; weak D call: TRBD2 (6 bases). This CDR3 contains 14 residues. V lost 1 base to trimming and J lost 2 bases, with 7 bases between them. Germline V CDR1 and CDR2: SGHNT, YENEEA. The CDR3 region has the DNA TGTGCCAGCAGCTTAGGACTAGACACAGATACGCAGTATTTT. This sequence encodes CASSLGLDTDTQYF.

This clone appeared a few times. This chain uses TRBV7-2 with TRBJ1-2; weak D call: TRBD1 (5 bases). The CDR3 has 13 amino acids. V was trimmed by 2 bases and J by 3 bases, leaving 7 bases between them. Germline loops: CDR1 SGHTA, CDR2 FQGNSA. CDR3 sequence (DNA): TGTGCCAGCAGCTTAATACAGGACTATGGCTACACCTTC. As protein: CASSLIQDYGYTF.

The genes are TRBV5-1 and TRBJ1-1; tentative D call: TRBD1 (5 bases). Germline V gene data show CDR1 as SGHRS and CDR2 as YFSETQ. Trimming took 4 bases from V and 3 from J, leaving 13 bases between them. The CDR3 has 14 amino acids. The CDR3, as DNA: TGCGCCAGCAGCCGGCGACAGTTGGACACTGAAGCTTTCTTT. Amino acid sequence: CASSRRQLDTEAFF.

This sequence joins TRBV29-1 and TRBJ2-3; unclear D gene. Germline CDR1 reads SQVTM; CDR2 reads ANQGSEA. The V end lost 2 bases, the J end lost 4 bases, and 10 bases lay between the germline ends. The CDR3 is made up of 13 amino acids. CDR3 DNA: TGCAGCGTTGAACGTGGGCGATCAGATACGCAGTATTTT. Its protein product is CSVERGRSDTQYF.

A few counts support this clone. Here the CDR3 reads CASSEGPGVYYGYTF. CDR3 DNA sequence: TGTGCCAGCAGTGAAGGTCCTGGAGTCTACTATGGCTACACCTTC. This rearrangement joins TRBV2 to TRBJ1-2, with no clear D. This CDR3 is built from 15 residues. Trimming shortened V by 1 base and J by 3 bases, and 12 bases separated the two germline ends. Germline lookup yields CDR1 SNHLY and CDR2 FYNNEI.

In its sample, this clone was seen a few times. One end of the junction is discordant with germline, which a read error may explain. The CDR3 DNA reads as TGTGCCAGCACCTACGATCTAGCGGCCTACGGGCAGTACTTC. It encodes CASTYDLAAYGQYF. The chain recombines TRBV6-5 with TRBJ2-7; 7 nucleotides agree with TRBD2. The CDR3 is made up of 14 amino acids. The germline gives CDR1 MNHEY, CDR2 SVGAGI.

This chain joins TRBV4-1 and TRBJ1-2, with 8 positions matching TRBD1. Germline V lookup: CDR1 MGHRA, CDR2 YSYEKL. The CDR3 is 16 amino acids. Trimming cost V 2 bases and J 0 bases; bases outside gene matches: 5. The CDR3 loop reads CASSQPRQGPNYGYTF. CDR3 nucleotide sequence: TGCGCCAGCAGCCAACCTCGACAGGGGCCTAACTATGGCTACACCTTC.

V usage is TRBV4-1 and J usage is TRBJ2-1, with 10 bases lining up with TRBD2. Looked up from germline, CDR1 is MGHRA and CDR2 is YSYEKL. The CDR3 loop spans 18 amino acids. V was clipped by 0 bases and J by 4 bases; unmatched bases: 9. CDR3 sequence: CASSQDMPAGGIYNEQFF. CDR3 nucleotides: TGCGCCAGCAGCCAAGACATGCCAGCGGGGGGGATATACAATGAGCAGTTCTTC.

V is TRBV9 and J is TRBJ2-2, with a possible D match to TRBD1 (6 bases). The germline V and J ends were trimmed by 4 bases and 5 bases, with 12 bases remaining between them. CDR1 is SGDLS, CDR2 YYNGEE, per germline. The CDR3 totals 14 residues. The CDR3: CASSPRTETGELFF. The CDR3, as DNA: TGTGCCAGCAGCCCCCGGACAGAGACCGGGGAGCTGTTTTTT.

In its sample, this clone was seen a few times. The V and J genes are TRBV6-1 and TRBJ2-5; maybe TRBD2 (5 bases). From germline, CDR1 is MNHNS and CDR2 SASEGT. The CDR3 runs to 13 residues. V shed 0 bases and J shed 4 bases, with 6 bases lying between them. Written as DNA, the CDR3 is TGTGCCAGCAGTGAAGCGGGAGCAGAGACCCAGTACTTC. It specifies CASSEAGAETQYF.

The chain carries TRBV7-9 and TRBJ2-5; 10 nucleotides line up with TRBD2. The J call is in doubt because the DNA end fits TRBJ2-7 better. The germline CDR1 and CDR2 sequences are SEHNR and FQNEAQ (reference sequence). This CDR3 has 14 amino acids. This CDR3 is CASSSLAGDYEQYF. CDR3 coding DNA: TGTGCCAGCAGCTCCCTAGCGGGGGATTACGAGCAGTACTTC.

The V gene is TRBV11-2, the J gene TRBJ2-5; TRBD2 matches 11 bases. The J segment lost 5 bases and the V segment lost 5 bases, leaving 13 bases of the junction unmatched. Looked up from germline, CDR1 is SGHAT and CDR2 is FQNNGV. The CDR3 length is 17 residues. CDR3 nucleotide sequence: TGTGCCAGCAGCATATTCTTGACTAGCGGGAAGGGGGAGACCCAGTACTTC. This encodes CASSIFLTSGKGETQYF.

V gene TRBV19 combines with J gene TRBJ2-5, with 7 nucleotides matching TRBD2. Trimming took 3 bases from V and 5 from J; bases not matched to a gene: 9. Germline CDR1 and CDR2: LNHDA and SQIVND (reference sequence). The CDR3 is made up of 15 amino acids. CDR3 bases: TGTGCCAGTAGTATGCTGACCGGACTAGGCGAGACCCAGTACTTC. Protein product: CASSMLTGLGETQYF.

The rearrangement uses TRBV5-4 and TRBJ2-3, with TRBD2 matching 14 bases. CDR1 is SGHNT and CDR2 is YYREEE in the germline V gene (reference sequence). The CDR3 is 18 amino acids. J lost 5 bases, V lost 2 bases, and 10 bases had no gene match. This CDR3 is CASSLHPGTSGSIDTQYF. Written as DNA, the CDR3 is TGTGCCAGCAGCTTACACCCTGGGACTAGCGGGAGTATAGATACGCAGTATTTT.

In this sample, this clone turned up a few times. The CDR3 here is CASSRGYEQYF. The CDR3 nucleotides read TGTGCCAGCAGTCGGGGGTACGAGCAGTACTTC. This chain links TRBV6-1 with TRBJ2-7; TRBD2 might be the D (6 bases). The CDR3 consists of 11 residues. CDR1 and CDR2 (germline): MNHNS, SASEGT. V lost 5 bases and J 4 bases, leaving 6 bases between the germline ends.

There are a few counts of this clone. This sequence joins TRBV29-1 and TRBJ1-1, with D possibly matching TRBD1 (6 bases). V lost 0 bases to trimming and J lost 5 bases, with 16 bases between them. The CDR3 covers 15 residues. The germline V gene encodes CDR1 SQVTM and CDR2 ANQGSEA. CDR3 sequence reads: CSVEDPRGGLTEAFF. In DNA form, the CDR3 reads TGCAGCGTTGAAGACCCCCGGGGGGGCTTAACTGAAGCTTTCTTT.

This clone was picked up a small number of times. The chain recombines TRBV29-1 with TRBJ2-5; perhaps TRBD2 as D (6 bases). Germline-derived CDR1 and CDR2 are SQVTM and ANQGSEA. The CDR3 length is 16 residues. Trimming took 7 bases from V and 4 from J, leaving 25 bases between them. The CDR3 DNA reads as TGCAGCGCTACAGTTTCGGGACTCCTAATGGTAGAGACCCAGTACTTC. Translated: CSATVSGLLMVETQYF.